This T cell receptor (beta chain) stems from a study of shared clonotypes between healthy human individuals. CD45RO-negative, CCR7-positively selected cells formed the naive CD8 fraction, excluding terminally differentiated effector memory CD45RA+ cells. Data came from immunoSEQ multiplex PCR; TCRdb stores just in-frame clones and leaves some out. The sample gives around 550,000 clones, around 95% of which show up once; approximately 0.12% is in the top ten. With V trimmed by 5 bases and J by 3 bases, 4 bases remained unmatched. The germline V gene has CDR1 MNHNY and CDR2 SVGAGI (reference sequence). The CDR3 covers 14 residues.

The chain uses TRBV6-6 and TRBJ2-5; 9 nucleotides line up with TRBD1. The sequenced material came from naive CD8+ T cells sorted from blood. The sequence came from a woman under 40 in good health. The CDR3 sequence: CASSDRDREETQYF. As DNA, the CDR3 is TGTGCCAGCAGTGACCGGGACAGGGAAGAGACCCAGTACTTC.